Listed below are T cell receptor beta chains from one sample, sequenced in a study of T-cell reconstitution after alpha-beta-depleted transplantation in children. TCRdb analysed the PCR reads with MiXCR anew, one entry per CDR3 protein. The sample holds around 600,000 distinct CDR3 sequences, about 10% seen once. Sample: PBMCs from the stem cell graft donor, taken from the stem cell graft. Every receptor here comes from a human donor who donated a stem cell graft to a child with acute myeloid leukemia. CDR3s include the opening cysteine and the closing phenylalanine or tryptophan. The D gene is left open where the match is weak. Expanded clones are given a class, and other clones once, few, many or no size at all.

v_call	clone_size	j_call	d_call	cdr3_aa	cdr3_nt
TRBV5-1	NA	TRBJ2-6	TRBD1	CASSLARDRGSAGANVLTF	TGCGCCAGCAGCTTGGCCCGGGACAGGGGTTCTGCTGGGGCCAACGTCCTGACTTTC
TRBV6-5	few	TRBJ1-2	NA	CASSYSRGGRDYGYTF	TGTGCCAGCAGTTACTCTCGCGGGGGCCGGGACTATGGCTACACCTTC
TRBV9	NA	TRBJ2-7	NA	CASSVGGREYEQYF	TGTGCCAGCAGCGTAGGAGGCAGGGAGTACGAGCAGTACTTC
TRBV20-1	many	TRBJ2-7	NA	CSASRDLEGSYEQYF	TGCAGTGCTAGCCGGGACCTAGAAGGGTCCTACGAGCAGTACTTC
TRBV10-3	NA	TRBJ1-2	NA	CAIGALAANYGYTF	TGTGCCATCGGGGCCCTGGCAGCTAACTATGGCTACACCTTC
TRBV7-7	NA	TRBJ1-5	NA	CASSFAYYPGRYQDQPQHF	TGTGCTAGCAGCTTCGCTTATTATCCGGGCCGCTACCAAGATCAGCCCCAGCATTTT
TRBV5-1	NA	TRBJ2-3	TRBD2	CASSPGELAVRDTQYF	TGCGCCAGCAGCCCTGGGGAACTAGCGGTCAGAGATACGCAGTATTTT
TRBV29-1	few	TRBJ2-5	TRBD2	CSVVGAGGPGAETQYF	TGCAGCGTTGTAGGGGCGGGAGGGCCAGGTGCGGAGACCCAGTACTTC
TRBV7-2	NA	TRBJ1-2	NA	CASSKRGEGYTF	TGTGCCAGCAGCAAAAGGGGTGAAGGCTACACCTTC
TRBV27	few	TRBJ2-5	NA	CASSLLTGAAGETQYF	TGTGCCAGCAGTTTATTAACCGGGGCCGCGGGAGAGACCCAGTACTTC
TRBV5-1	few	TRBJ2-1	TRBD2	CASSLFSAGGGAYNEQFF	TGCGCCAGCAGCTTGTTCTCGGCGGGAGGGGGGGCCTACAATGAGCAGTTCTTC
TRBV12-3/TRBV12-4	many	TRBJ2-5	NA	CASSRVQETQYF	TGTGCCAGCAGTAGGGTCCAAGAGACCCAGTACTTC
TRBV11-1	NA	TRBJ2-2	NA	CASSSPRPISAGTGELFF	TGTGCCAGCAGCTCGCCGAGGCCAATCTCGGCGGGCACCGGGGAGCTGTTTTTT
TRBV5-5	many	TRBJ1-1	NA	CASSLSYSPGTEAFF	TGTGCCAGCAGCTTAAGTTACAGTCCTGGCACTGAAGCTTTCTTT
TRBV20-1	few	TRBJ2-1	NA	CSAPPQSAHNEQFF	TGCAGTGCCCCTCCCCAAAGCGCGCACAATGAGCAGTTCTTC
TRBV7-7	many	TRBJ2-5	TRBD2	CASSPLLADQETQYF	TGTGCTAGCAGCCCCCTACTAGCGGACCAAGAGACCCAGTACTTC
TRBV10-3	few	TRBJ2-1	NA	CAISGGWDEQFF	TGTGCCATCAGTGGAGGGTGGGATGAGCAGTTCTTC
TRBV27	few	TRBJ2-2	NA	CASSSGSYTGELFF	TGTGCCAGCAGTAGCGGGTCGTACACCGGGGAGCTGTTTTTT
TRBV20-1	NA	TRBJ2-7	NA	CSARGEWYEQYF	TGCAGTGCTAGAGGGGAGTGGTACGAGCAGTACTTC
TRBV6-2/TRBV6-3	NA	TRBJ2-7	NA	CASRGTLHLGPYEQYF	TGTGCCAGCAGGGGGACACTACATCTCGGCCCCTACGAGCAGTACTTC
TRBV28	few	TRBJ1-2	NA	CASTGTQIGAEGYTF	TGTGCCAGCACGGGGACGCAAATTGGGGCGGAAGGCTACACCTTC
TRBV6-1	few	TRBJ1-3	NA	CATHRDSGNTIYF	TGTGCCACGCACAGGGACTCTGGAAACACCATATATTTT
TRBV7-2	few	TRBJ2-7	TRBD2	CASSYPGGMPEQYF	TGTGCCAGCAGCTACCCGGGGGGGATGCCTGAGCAGTACTTC
TRBV29-1	few	TRBJ2-7	TRBD1	CSATQGARYEQYF	TGCAGCGCAACCCAGGGGGCGAGGTACGAGCAGTACTTC
TRBV27	few	TRBJ1-1	NA	CASSPLKGLIRNTEAFF	TGTGCCAGCAGCCCTTTGAAGGGGCTTATTCGGAACACTGAAGCTTTCTTT
TRBV5-1	many	TRBJ2-3	TRBD2	CASSLALAGVMPDTQYF	TGCGCCAGCAGCTTGGCCCTAGCGGGAGTAATGCCAGATACGCAGTATTTT
TRBV6-1	many	TRBJ1-4	TRBD1	CASSDRTGDEKLFF	TGTGCCAGCAGTGATCGTACAGGGGATGAAAAACTGTTTTTT
TRBV7-2	NA	TRBJ1-2	NA	CASSGEHYGYTF	TGTGCCAGCAGCGGGGAACACTATGGCTACACCTTC
TRBV10-3	NA	TRBJ2-7	NA	CASTLRQEDPAQYF	TGTGCCTCCACGCTGAGACAGGAGGACCCCGCGCAGTACTTC
TRBV7-9	few	TRBJ2-5	NA	CASRVAWDETQYF	TGTGCCAGCAGGGTTGCGTGGGACGAGACCCAGTACTTC
TRBV20-1	many	TRBJ1-5	NA	CSAYRMPNQPQHF	TGCAGTGCATACCGGATGCCCAATCAGCCCCAGCATTTT
TRBV11-2	many	TRBJ2-3	TRBD1	CASSLVRGQGSSTDTQYF	TGTGCCAGCAGCTTAGTTAGGGGACAGGGCTCTAGCACAGATACGCAGTATTTT
TRBV6-4	NA	TRBJ2-1	TRBD1	CASSDVQGALNEQFF	TGTGCCAGCAGTGACGTACAGGGGGCGCTTAATGAGCAGTTCTTC
TRBV20-1	NA	TRBJ2-7	NA	CSATPTVVGKAEQYF	TGCAGTGCTACTCCGACTGTAGTGGGGAAAGCCGAGCAGTACTTC
TRBV10-3	many	TRBJ2-1	TRBD2	CAIRASSGIRNEQFF	TGTGCCATCAGGGCGTCTAGCGGGATTCGAAATGAGCAGTTCTTC
TRBV28	many	TRBJ2-3	NA	CASSSPGWDNENTQYF	TGTGCCAGCAGTTCCCCGGGATGGGACAATGAAAATACGCAGTATTTT
TRBV11-2	NA	TRBJ2-6	NA	CASSLVSGLPGTSGANVLTF	TGTGCCAGCAGCTTAGTCTCGGGACTTCCCGGGACCTCTGGGGCCAACGTCCTGACTTTC
TRBV30	NA	TRBJ2-5	NA	CAWSVQEQTQYF	TGTGCCTGGAGTGTGCAGGAGCAGACCCAGTACTTC
TRBV7-9	many	TRBJ2-3	NA	CASSLGSRTNTDTQYF	TGTGCCAGCAGCTTAGGATCCCGGACGAACACAGATACGCAGTATTTT
TRBV20-1	NA	TRBJ1-1	NA	CSAREGGPGEAFF	TGCAGTGCTAGAGAGGGGGGGCCGGGGGAAGCTTTCTTT
TRBV5-1	few	TRBJ2-3	TRBD2	CASRKSLAGGADTQYF	TGCGCCAGCAGGAAAAGCCTAGCGGGTGGAGCAGATACGCAGTATTTT
TRBV7-2	few	TRBJ2-1	TRBD1	CASSFFHRGPTYNEQFF	TGTGCCAGCAGCTTCTTCCACAGGGGGCCAACCTACAATGAGCAGTTCTTC
TRBV7-9	NA	TRBJ2-1	NA	CASSWMDSVGERFF	TGTGCCAGCAGCTGGATGGACTCCGTTGGGGAGCGGTTCTTC
TRBV18	few	TRBJ1-5	NA	CASSHSDHNQPQHF	TGTGCCAGCTCACATTCGGACCACAATCAGCCCCAGCATTTT
TRBV5-1	few	TRBJ1-5	NA	CASSLGGFNQPQHF	TGCGCCAGCAGCTTGGGCGGATTCAATCAGCCCCAGCATTTT
TRBV5-1	NA	TRBJ1-5	NA	CASPHGGLGNQPQHF	TGCGCCAGCCCACATGGGGGGCTTGGCAATCAGCCCCAGCATTTT
TRBV5-1	NA	TRBJ1-1	TRBD1	CASSLGGTGGSTEAFF	TGCGCCAGCAGCTTGGGTGGGACAGGGGGCTCCACTGAAGCTTTCTTT
TRBV28	NA	TRBJ2-1	TRBD1	CATLGQGGSNEQFF	TGTGCCACCTTGGGACAGGGAGGAAGCAATGAGCAGTTCTTC
TRBV10-3	NA	TRBJ2-7	TRBD1	CAISDFRDSYEQYF	TGTGCCATCAGTGACTTCCGGGACAGCTACGAGCAGTACTTC
TRBV29-1	NA	TRBJ2-5	NA	CSVDGPGWDF	TGCAGCGTAGACGGCCCAGGTTGGGACTTC
TRBV20-1	few	TRBJ1-4	NA	CSARRGGRSEKLFF	TGCAGTGCTAGACGCGGGGGGCGAAGTGAAAAACTGTTTTTT
TRBV3-1	NA	TRBJ2-7	NA	CASSQAEEQYF	TGTGCCAGCAGCCAAGCGGAAGAGCAGTACTTC
TRBV11-2	few	TRBJ2-1	NA	CASSLVLAPEQFF	TGTGCCAGCAGCTTAGTCCTAGCCCCTGAGCAGTTCTTC
TRBV29-1	few	TRBJ2-7	NA	CSVVAAAYEQYF	TGCAGCGTTGTCGCGGCGGCCTACGAGCAGTACTTC
TRBV7-2	NA	TRBJ2-7	TRBD2	CASRRTSGTYEQYF	TGTGCCAGCAGACGGACTAGCGGCACCTACGAGCAGTACTTC